What follows are 19 T cell receptor beta chains derived from one specimen sequenced in a study of OX40 agonist ivuxolimab in advanced cancers. Produced via immunoSEQ multiplex PCR; TCRdb's table is partial and in-frame only. Of about 54,000 clones listed, 80% are singletons. The source material was CD4+ or CD8+ T cells sorted from blood, sampled in a trial of the OX40 agonist ivuxolimab. Every receptor here comes from an adult with an advanced solid tumor such as melanoma, head and neck, liver or kidney cancer.

This chain connects TRBV2 to TRBJ2-5; 9 positions agree with TRBD2. Gene TRBJ2-7 matches the end of the DNA better, so the J call may be wrong. Per germline, CDR1 SNHLY and CDR2 FYNNEI. This CDR3 spans 14 amino acids. The CDR3 region is CASKEAGGPYEQYF. DNA of the CDR3: TGTGCCAGCAAAGAAGCGGGAGGTCCCTACGAGCAGTACTTC.

This clone was detected only a few times. This rearrangement joins TRBV7-9 to TRBJ1-1, with D possibly matching TRBD1 (5 bases). CDR3 length equals 14 residues. V was shortened by 5 bases and J by 2 bases, with 12 bases between the two germline ends. Looked up from germline, CDR1 is SEHNR and CDR2 is FQNEAQ (reference sequence). CDR3 sequence: CASSLGAHNTEAFF. CDR3 nucleotides: TGTGCCAGCAGCCTCGGGGCTCACAACACTGAAGCTTTCTTT.

In DNA, the CDR3 is TGTGCCACCAGCAGATCCGGACAGATAAACACCGGGGAGCTGTTTTTT. Translated: CATSRSGQINTGELFF. The chain recombines TRBV15 with TRBJ2-2, with D perhaps TRBD1 (6 bases). CDR3 length: 16 residues. The V end lost 2 bases, the J end lost 2 bases, and 12 bases lay between the germline ends. The V gene's germline CDR1 is LNHNV and CDR2 YYDKDF (reference sequence).

The rearrangement links TRBV10-1 to TRBJ2-1; TRBD2 matches 10 bases. V lost 8 bases, J lost 4 bases, and 5 bases stayed unmatched. Germline V gene data show CDR1 as WNHNN and CDR2 as SYGVQD (reference sequence). CDR3 length: 14 amino acids. The CDR3 loop reads CASSRTSGYNEQFF. The CDR3 nucleotides read TGCGCCAGCTCTAGGACTAGCGGATACAATGAGCAGTTCTTC.

V usage is TRBV14 and J usage is TRBJ2-1, with D perhaps matching TRBD1 or TRBD2 (7 bases each). Germline V CDR1 and CDR2: SGHDN, FVKESK. CDR3 length: 18 residues. V dropped 4 bases and J dropped 1 base, with 20 bases sitting between them. The CDR3 reads CASSPHLTGRGSYNEQFF. The CDR3 DNA sequence: TGTGCCAGCAGCCCCCATCTGACAGGGAGGGGATCCTACAATGAGCAGTTCTTC.

The V and J genes are TRBV5-6 and TRBJ2-5; D is perhaps TRBD1 or TRBD2 (5 bases each). The CDR3 extends over 16 amino acids. Germline CDR1 and CDR2: SGHDT and YYEEEE. Trimming pared 4 bases from V and 2 bases from J, leaving 18 bases between. The CDR3, as DNA: TGTGCCAGCAGCCCTAACCTTCGGTGGGGGCAAGAGACCCAGTACTTC. This gives the protein CASSPNLRWGQETQYF.

This chain links TRBV29-1 with TRBJ2-7; possible D gene TRBD1, 6 bases. The CDR3 extends over 12 amino acids. The V gene's germline CDR1 is SQVTM and CDR2 ANQGSEA. V was cut by 8 bases and J by 5 bases, with 16 bases left in between. The CDR3 region is CSLGATRDEQYF. In nucleotides, the CDR3 is TGCAGCCTGGGGGCCACCCGGGACGAGCAGTACTTC.

J is TRBJ2-1 and V is TRBV20-1; D not certain. CDR3 length: 11 amino acids. The germline V and J ends were trimmed by 2 bases and 8 bases, with 7 bases remaining between them. CDR1 and CDR2 from the germline V gene are DFQATT and SNEGSKA (reference sequence). CDR3: CSARPVDEQFF. As DNA, the CDR3 is TGCAGTGCTAGACCCGTAGATGAGCAGTTCTTC.

CDR3 loop: CASSPWDRGRTEAFF. CDR3 DNA sequence: TGTGCCAGCAGTCCCTGGGACAGGGGGAGGACTGAAGCTTTCTTT. This chain uses TRBV28 with TRBJ1-1; 11 nucleotides line up with TRBD1. This CDR3 has 15 residues. Germline-derived CDR1 and CDR2 are MDHEN and SYDVKM. V dropped 5 bases and J dropped 5; count of bases not matched to a gene: 7.

The V gene is TRBV6-6, the J gene TRBJ2-7, with unresolved D. The CDR3 runs to 14 residues. The germline CDR1 and CDR2 sequences are MNHNY and SVGAGI (reference sequence). Trimming left V 4 bases short and J 0 bases short, with 10 bases between. The CDR3 nucleotides are TGTGCCAGCAGTTTAAGGCGGAGCTCCTACGAGCAGTACTTC. Amino acids: CASSLRRSSYEQYF.

The chain combines TRBV6-1 with TRBJ2-3; no reliable D call. In germline, CDR1 is MNHNS, CDR2 SASEGT. The CDR3 is 15 amino acids. The V end was cut by 1 base, the J end by 6 bases, with 14 bases between. The CDR3 DNA is TGTGCCAGCAGTGAAGACCACGTCGTGGGGGATACGCAGTATTTT. Its protein product is CASSEDHVVGDTQYF.

This clone was detected only a few times. The V and J genes are TRBV14 and TRBJ1-2; the match to TRBD1 covers 12 bases. The trim removed 4 bases at V and 2 bases at J, leaving 5 bases unmatched. Germline CDR1 SGHDN, CDR2 FVKESK. The CDR3 is 16 residues long. The DNA for the CDR3 is TGTGCCAGCAGCCGGTTGGGACAGGGGGCGAACTATGGCTACACCTTC. Translated: CASSRLGQGANYGYTF.

The chain recombines TRBV6-1 with TRBJ2-3; D perhaps matches TRBD1 (5 bases). The CDR3 has 13 residues. Trimming shortened V by 3 bases and J by 2 bases, and 6 bases separated the two germline ends. Germline CDR1 is MNHNS and CDR2 is SASEGT. The CDR3 loop reads CASSDRVTDTQYF. The CDR3 DNA is TGTGCCAGCAGTGACAGGGTCACAGATACGCAGTATTTT.

The V gene is TRBV30, the J gene TRBJ2-1, with 7 bases lining up with TRBD1. Trimming cost V 3 bases and J 2 bases; bases outside gene matches: 10. CDR1 and CDR2 from the germline V gene are GTSNPN and SVGIG (reference sequence). There are 16 residues in the CDR3. CDR3 nucleotide sequence: TGTGCCTGGAGCTTCCCTCCGGGACAGACCTACAATGAGCAGTTCTTC. Translation: CAWSFPPGQTYNEQFF. Looking up the rest from reference TRBV30 and TRBJ2-1 gives the full variable domain: SQTIHQWPATLVQPVGSPLSLECTVEGTSNPNLYWYRQAAGRGLQLLFYSVGIGQISSEVPQNLSASRPQDRQFILSSKKLLLSDSGFYLCAWSFPPGQTYNEQFFGPGTRLTVL.

The genes are TRBV2 and TRBJ1-6, with D tentatively TRBD1 (5 bases). Trimming cost V 7 bases and J 10 bases, with 20 bases left between them. The germline V gene encodes CDR1 SNHLY and CDR2 FYNNEI. CDR3 length: 15 amino acids. The CDR3 DNA follows: TGTGCCAGCACCCGGGACGGGGGGACCCGGTCACCCCTCCACTTT. Translated: CASTRDGGTRSPLHF.

The chain has TRBV5-1 and TRBJ2-1; D possibly matches TRBD1 or TRBD2 (5 bases each). The CDR3 length is 17 residues. From germline, CDR1 is SGHRS and CDR2 YFSETQ. Trimming pared 4 bases from V and 4 bases from J, leaving 21 bases between. The CDR3 loop is CASSMPRQQLGYNEQFF. In DNA form, the CDR3 reads TGCGCCAGCAGCATGCCGCGACAGCAACTAGGGTACAATGAGCAGTTCTTC.

CDR3 residues: CASGRPSSYEQYF. The CDR3 DNA is TGTGCCAGCGGGAGACCGAGCTCCTACGAGCAGTACTTC. The V gene is TRBV27, the J gene TRBJ2-7, with D tentatively TRBD2 (5 bases). There are 13 residues in the CDR3. V shed 8 bases and J shed 0 bases, with 11 bases lying between them. CDR1 and CDR2 from the germline V gene are MNHEY and SMNVEV (reference sequence).

The genes are TRBV18 and TRBJ1-1; weak D call: TRBD1 (5 bases). The germline V gene has CDR1 KGHSH and CDR2 LQKENI. The CDR3 has 13 residues. Deletions cut 6 bases from V and 1 base from J, with 9 bases between. The CDR3 coding sequence is TGTGCCAGCTCGAAAAGGGGGAACACTGAAGCTTTCTTT. It codes for CASSKRGNTEAFF.

J is TRBJ1-2 and V is TRBV4-1, with D perhaps matching TRBD1 (5 bases). Germline CDR1 reads MGHRA; CDR2 reads YSYEKL. The CDR3 covers 16 residues. V gave up 4 bases and J gave up 4 bases, with 19 bases separating them. The CDR3 DNA is TGCGCCAGCAGCCGGAACCGGGACTCACCCCTCTATGGCTACACCTTC. Amino acid sequence: CASSRNRDSPLYGYTF.